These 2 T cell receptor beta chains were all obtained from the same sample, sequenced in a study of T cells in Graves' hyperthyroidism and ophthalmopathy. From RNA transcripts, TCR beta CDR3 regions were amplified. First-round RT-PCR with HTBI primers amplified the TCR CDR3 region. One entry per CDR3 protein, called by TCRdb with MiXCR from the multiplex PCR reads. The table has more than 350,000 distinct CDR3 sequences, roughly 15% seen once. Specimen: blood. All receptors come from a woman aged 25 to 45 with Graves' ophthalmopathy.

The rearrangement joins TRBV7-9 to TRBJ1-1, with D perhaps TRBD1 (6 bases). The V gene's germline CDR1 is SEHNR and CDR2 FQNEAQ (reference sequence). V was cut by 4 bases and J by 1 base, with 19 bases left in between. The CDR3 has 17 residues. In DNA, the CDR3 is TGTGCCAGCAGCTCCAGACACCCGGGACACCCGAACACTGAAGCTTTCTTT. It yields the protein CASSSRHPGHPNTEAFF.

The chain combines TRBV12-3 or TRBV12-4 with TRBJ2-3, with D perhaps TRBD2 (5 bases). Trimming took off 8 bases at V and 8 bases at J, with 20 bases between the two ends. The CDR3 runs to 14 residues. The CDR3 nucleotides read TGTGCCAGCGGCCGGACGGTTATGGAGGTTACGCAGTATTTT. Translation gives CASGRTVMEVTQYF.